The clone carrying this T cell receptor (beta chain) was seen more than once but under ten times. Its antigen is undetermined. This specimen belongs to a study of T-cell reconstitution after alpha-beta-depleted transplantation in children. Overall study results and limits: Where alpha-beta T cells came from about two months after transplant was reportedly several hundred expanded graft clones. T-cell counts and diversity were attributed mostly to newly produced T cells one year after transplant.

This sample's TCRbeta library carried unique molecular identifier barcodes. TCRdb independently ran MiXCR on the PCR reads; one entry per CDR3 protein. The sample holds around 270,000 distinct CDR3 sequences, roughly 7.8% seen once. The V gene lost 7 bases and the J gene lost 2 bases, with 17 bases spanning the gap. Looked up from germline, CDR1 is MNHEY and CDR2 is SVGAGI. This CDR3 is built from 15 residues. The gene calls are TRBV6-5 and TRBJ2-5, with D possibly matching TRBD2 (6 bases). Sequencing was performed on peripheral blood, taken 360 days after TCRalphabeta/CD19-depleted stem cell transplant. The receptor was isolated from a female patient under 10 years old who had a stem cell transplant for Fanconi anemia, so the T cells may come from the graft donor. The chain's CDR3 is CASNYRDSAQETQYF. CDR3 bases: TGTGCCAGCAATTATAGGGACTCAGCTCAAGAGACCCAGTACTTC.